The T cell receptor (beta chain) described here comes from a study of breast tumors, draining lymph nodes, adjacent tissues. The table lists this clonotype with many counts. Its specificity is not known. Study-level points and caveats: That most tumor T cells come from lymph nodes remained unproven.

MiXCR was run by TCRdb on the multiplex PCR reads, yielding one entry per CDR3 protein. Here the sample spans roughly 260,000 distinct CDR3 sequences, 30% being singletons. V dropped 0 bases and J dropped 2 bases, with 17 bases sitting between them. Per the germline V gene, CDR1 is SGHVS and CDR2 is FQNEAQ. This CDR3 spans 17 amino acids. Samples came from axillary lymph nodes draining the breast cancer. This chain links TRBV7-8 with TRBJ2-7; D possibly matches TRBD1 or TRBD2 (5 bases each). Input material: axillary lymph node tissue. This receptor was taken from a female donor with breast cancer. Some clones in this sample may be carry-over from other donors' samples. CDR3 sequence (DNA): TGTGCCAGCAGCTTAGCGCTACCGGGACCCGCCCCCTACGAGCAGTACTTC. Amino acid sequence: CASSLALPGPAPYEQYF. Full variable domain (outside the CDR3, taken from reference TRBV7-8 and TRBJ2-7): GAGVSQSPRYKVAKRGQDVALRCDPISGHVSLFWYQQALGQGPEFLTYFQNEAQLDKSGLPSDRFFAERPEGSVSTLKIQRTQQEDSAVYLCASSLALPGPAPYEQYFGPGTRLTVT.